This TCR beta chain was retrieved from a study of T cells in Graves' hyperthyroidism and ophthalmopathy. Enrolled ophthalmopathy patients presented with a Clinical Activity Score of at least 3, a NOSPECS grade of at least 4, and disease duration under 3 months. This clonotype was found many times. The CDR3 covers 14 residues. V shed 6 bases and J shed 0 bases, with 11 bases lying between them. TCR beta CDR3 sequences were amplified from RNA transcripts. A set of HTBI primers served as the primers for a first-round RT-PCR of the TCR CDR3. TCRdb fed the multiplex PCR reads into MiXCR, producing one record per CDR3 protein. The table records approximately 410,000 distinct CDR3 sequences, under 15% of them present only once.

The receptor was isolated from a man between 18 and 35 years old with Graves' ophthalmopathy. Sequencing was carried out using blood. This chain links TRBV12-3 or TRBV12-4 with TRBJ1-2; no definite D call. The CDR3 is CASRVTQANYGYTF. The CDR3 region has the DNA TGTGCCAGCAGGGTGACACAAGCTAACTATGGCTACACCTTC.